This T cell receptor beta chain was documented in a study of T-cell reconstitution after alpha-beta-depleted transplantation in children. This clonotype has more than one count but fewer than ten. Unique molecular identifiers tagged the TCRbeta library. Each CDR3 protein is one row after TCRdb ran MiXCR on the PCR reads. Of hundreds of thousands of distinct CDR3 sequences in the sample, 13% were seen once. This CDR3 has 15 residues. V dropped 1 base and J dropped 7; count of bases not matched to a gene: 7. Germline V gene sequence: CDR1 DFQATT, CDR2 SNEGSKA (reference sequence). The origin of this receptor is a human donor who donated a stem cell graft to a child with Fanconi anemia. The J gene is TRBJ1-6, the V gene TRBV20-1, with 7 bases fitting TRBD1. The sequencing used PBMCs, collected from the stem cell graft. The CDR3 nucleotides are TGCAGTGCTAGAGGTCTGACAGGGTCGAATTCACCCCTCCACTTT. The encoded protein is CSARGLTGSNSPLHF.